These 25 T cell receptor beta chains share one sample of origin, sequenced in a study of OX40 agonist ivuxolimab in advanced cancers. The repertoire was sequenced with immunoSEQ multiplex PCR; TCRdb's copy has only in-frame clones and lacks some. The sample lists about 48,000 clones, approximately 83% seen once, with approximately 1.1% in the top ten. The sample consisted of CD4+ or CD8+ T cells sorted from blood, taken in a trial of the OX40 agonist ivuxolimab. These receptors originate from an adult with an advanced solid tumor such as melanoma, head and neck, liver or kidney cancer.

The CDR3 region is CASSPRGAGNTIYF. CDR3 DNA sequence: TGCGCCAGCAGCCCCAGGGGTGCTGGAAACACCATATATTTT. V and J are TRBV5-1 and TRBJ1-3; D is possibly TRBD1 (6 bases). V lost 4 bases and J lost 2, with 10 bases in between. The length of the CDR3 is 14 residues. CDR1 is SGHRS, CDR2 YFSETQ, per germline.

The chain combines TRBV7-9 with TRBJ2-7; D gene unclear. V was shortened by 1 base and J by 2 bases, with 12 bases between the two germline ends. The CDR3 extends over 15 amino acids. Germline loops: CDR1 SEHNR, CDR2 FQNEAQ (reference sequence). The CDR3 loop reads CASSLGPANPYEQYF. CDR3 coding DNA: TGTGCCAGCAGCTTAGGACCCGCTAACCCCTACGAGCAGTACTTC.

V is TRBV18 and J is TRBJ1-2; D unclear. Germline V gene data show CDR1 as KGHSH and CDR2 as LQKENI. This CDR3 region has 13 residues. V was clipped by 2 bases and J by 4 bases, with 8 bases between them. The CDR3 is CASSPGDLYGYTF. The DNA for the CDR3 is TGTGCCAGCTCACCAGGGGATCTCTATGGCTACACCTTC.

The CDR3 protein is CATSRGIQAWSNQPQHF. CDR3 in DNA: TGTGCCACCAGCAGAGGTATTCAGGCGTGGAGCAATCAGCCCCAGCATTTT. The rearrangement joins TRBV15 to TRBJ1-5, with D unclear. The CDR3 runs 17 residues. V gave up 1 base and J gave up 1 base, with 14 bases separating them. Germline V gene data show CDR1 as LNHNV and CDR2 as YYDKDF (reference sequence).

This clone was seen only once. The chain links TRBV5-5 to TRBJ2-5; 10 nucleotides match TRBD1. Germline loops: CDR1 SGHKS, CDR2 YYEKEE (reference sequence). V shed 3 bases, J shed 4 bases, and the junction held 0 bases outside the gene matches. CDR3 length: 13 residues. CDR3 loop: CASSWTGGETQYF. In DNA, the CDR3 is TGTGCCAGCAGCTGGACAGGGGGAGAGACCCAGTACTTC.

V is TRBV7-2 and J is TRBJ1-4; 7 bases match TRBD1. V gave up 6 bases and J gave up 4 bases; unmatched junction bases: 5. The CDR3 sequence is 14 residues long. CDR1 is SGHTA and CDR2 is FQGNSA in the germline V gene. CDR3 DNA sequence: TGTGCCAGCAGGGTGGACAGGCTTAATGAAAAACTGTTTTTT. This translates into CASRVDRLNEKLFF.

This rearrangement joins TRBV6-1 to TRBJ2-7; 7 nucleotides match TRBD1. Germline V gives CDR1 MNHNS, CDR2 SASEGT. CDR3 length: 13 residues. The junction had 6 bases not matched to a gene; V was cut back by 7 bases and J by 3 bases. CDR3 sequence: CASISQGVYEQYF. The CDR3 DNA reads TGTGCCAGCATCTCTCAGGGGGTCTACGAGCAGTACTTC.

CDR3 region: CASSYSSGTGFNEQFF. CDR3 DNA: TGCGCCAGCAGCTACTCCTCCGGGACAGGATTTAATGAGCAGTTCTTC. This chain connects TRBV5-1 to TRBJ2-1, with 8 bases matching TRBD1. Germline trimming cut 3 bases from V and 7 bases from J; bases unmatched to any gene: 12. CDR1 is SGHRS, CDR2 YFSETQ, per germline. The CDR3 loop spans 16 amino acids.

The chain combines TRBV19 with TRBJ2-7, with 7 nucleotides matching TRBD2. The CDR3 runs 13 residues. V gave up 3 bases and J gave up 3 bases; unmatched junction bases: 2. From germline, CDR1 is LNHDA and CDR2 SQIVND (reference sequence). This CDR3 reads CASSIGGGYEQYF. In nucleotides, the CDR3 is TGTGCCAGTAGTATTGGGGGGGGCTACGAGCAGTACTTC.

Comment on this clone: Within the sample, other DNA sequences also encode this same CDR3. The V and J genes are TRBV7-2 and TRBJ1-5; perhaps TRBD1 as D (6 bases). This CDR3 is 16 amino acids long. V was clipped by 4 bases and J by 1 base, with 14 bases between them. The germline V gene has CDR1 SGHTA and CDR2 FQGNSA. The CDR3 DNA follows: TGTGCCAGCAGCTCCGAGATGGGGGCAAGCAATCAGCCCCAGCATTTT. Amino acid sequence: CASSSEMGASNQPQHF.

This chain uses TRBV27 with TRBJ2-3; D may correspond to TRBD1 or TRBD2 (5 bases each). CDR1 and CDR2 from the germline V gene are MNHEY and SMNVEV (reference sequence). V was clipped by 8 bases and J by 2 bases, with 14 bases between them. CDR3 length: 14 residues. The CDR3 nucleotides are TGTGCCAGCGGGGGAGCCGAGGTCACAGATACGCAGTATTTT. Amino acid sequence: CASGGAEVTDTQYF.

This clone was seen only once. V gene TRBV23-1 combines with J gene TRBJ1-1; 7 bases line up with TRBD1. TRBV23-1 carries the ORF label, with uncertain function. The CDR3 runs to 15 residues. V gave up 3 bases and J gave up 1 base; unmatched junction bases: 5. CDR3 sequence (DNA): TGCGCCAGCAGTCATCCTCAGGGGGAGAACACTGAAGCTTTCTTT. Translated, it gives CASSHPQGENTEAFF.

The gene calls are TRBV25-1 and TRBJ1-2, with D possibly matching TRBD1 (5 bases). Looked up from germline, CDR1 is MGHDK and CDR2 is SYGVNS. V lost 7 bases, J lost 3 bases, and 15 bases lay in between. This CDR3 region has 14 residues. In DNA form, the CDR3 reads TGTGCCAGCACGCCTTTTAGGGGCGACTATGGCTACACCTTC. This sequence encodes CASTPFRGDYGYTF.

The CDR3 nucleotides read TGTGCCAGCAGCAAAGCGCGGGGACAGGGGAATGGCTACACCTTC. It yields the protein CASSKARGQGNGYTF. The J gene is TRBJ1-2, the V gene TRBV21-1; TRBD1 was called by the table and not checked on the DNA. TRBV21-1 is tagged as a pseudogene. This CDR3 has 15 amino acids.

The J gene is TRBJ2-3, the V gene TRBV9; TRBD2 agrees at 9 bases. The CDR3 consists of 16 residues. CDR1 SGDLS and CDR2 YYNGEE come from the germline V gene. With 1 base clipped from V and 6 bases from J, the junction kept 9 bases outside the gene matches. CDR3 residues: CASSVLPEGTSDTQYF. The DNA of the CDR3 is TGTGCCAGCAGCGTATTACCGGAAGGGACTAGCGATACGCAGTATTTT. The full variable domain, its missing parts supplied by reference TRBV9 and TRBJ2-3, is DSGVTQTPKHLITATGQRVTLRCSPRSGDLSVYWYQQSLDQGLQFLIQYYNGEERAKGNILERFSAQQFPDLHSELNLSSLELGDSALYFCASSVLPEGTSDTQYFGPGTRLTVL.

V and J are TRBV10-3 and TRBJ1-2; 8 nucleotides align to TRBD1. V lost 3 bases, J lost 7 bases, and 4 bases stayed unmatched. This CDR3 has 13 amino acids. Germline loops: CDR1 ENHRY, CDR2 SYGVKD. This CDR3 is CAISEGQGRGYTF. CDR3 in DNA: TGTGCCATCAGTGAAGGACAGGGTCGTGGCTACACCTTC.

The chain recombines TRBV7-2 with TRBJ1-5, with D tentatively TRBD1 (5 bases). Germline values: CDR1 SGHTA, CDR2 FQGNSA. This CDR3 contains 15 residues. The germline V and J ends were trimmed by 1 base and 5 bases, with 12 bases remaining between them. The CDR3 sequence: CASSLVFDSHQPQHF. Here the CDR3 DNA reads TGTGCCAGCAGCTTAGTATTCGACAGCCATCAGCCCCAGCATTTT. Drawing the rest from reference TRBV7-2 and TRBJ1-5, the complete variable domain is GAGVSQSPSNKVTEKGKDVELRCDPISGHTALYWYRQSLGQGLEFLIYFQGNSAPDKSGLPSDRFSAERTGGSVSTLTIQRTQQEDSAVYLCASSLVFDSHQPQHFGDGTRLSIL.

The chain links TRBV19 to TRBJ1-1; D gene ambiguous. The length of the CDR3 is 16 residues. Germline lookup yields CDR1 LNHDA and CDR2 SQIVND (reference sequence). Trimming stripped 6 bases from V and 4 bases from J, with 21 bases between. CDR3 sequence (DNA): TGTGCCAGTAGCCCTCCCGTTTCGGCGGTGTCCACTGAAGCTTTCTTT. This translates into CASSPPVSAVSTEAFF.

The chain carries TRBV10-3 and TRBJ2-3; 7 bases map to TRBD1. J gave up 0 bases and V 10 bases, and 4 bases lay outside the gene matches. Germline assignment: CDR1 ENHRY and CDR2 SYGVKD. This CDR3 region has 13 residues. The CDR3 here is CATRDSSTDTQYF. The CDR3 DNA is TGTGCCACCAGGGACAGTAGCACAGATACGCAGTATTTT.

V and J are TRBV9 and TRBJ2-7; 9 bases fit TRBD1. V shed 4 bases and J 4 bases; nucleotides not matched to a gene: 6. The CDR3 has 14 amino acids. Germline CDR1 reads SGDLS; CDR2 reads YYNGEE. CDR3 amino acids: CASSNRDRDYEQYF. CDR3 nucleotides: TGTGCCAGCAGCAACCGGGACAGGGATTACGAGCAGTACTTC. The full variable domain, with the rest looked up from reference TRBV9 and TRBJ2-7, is DSGVTQTPKHLITATGQRVTLRCSPRSGDLSVYWYQQSLDQGLQFLIQYYNGEERAKGNILERFSAQQFPDLHSELNLSSLELGDSALYFCASSNRDRDYEQYFGPGTRLTVT.

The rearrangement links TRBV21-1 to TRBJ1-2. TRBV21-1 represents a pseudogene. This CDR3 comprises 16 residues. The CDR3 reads CASSKGGVRVNYGYTF. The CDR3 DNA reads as TGTGCCAGCAGCAAAGGGGGAGTGAGAGTTAACTATGGCTACACCTTC.

CDR3 sequence (DNA): TGTGCCAGCAGTTTTTTGTTCCGGGACAGGATTGTGGGGGGCACCGGGGAGCTGTTTTTT. It specifies CASSFLFRDRIVGGTGELFF. The chain carries TRBV27 and TRBJ2-2, with 8 bases that match TRBD1. In germline, CDR1 is MNHEY, CDR2 SMNVEV (reference sequence). The V gene end was trimmed by 3 bases and the J gene end by 4 bases; junction bases not matched to a gene: 19. CDR3 length equals 20 residues.

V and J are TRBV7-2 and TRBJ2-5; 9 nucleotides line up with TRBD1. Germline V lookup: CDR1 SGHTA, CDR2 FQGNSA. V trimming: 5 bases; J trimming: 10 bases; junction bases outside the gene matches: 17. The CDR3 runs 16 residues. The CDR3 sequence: CASSVSGTGTRRGQYF. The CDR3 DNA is TGTGCCAGCAGCGTGTCCGGGACAGGGACAAGAAGGGGCCAGTACTTC. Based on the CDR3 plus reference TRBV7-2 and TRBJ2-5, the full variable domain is GAGVSQSPSNKVTEKGKDVELRCDPISGHTALYWYRQSLGQGLEFLIYFQGNSAPDKSGLPSDRFSAERTGGSVSTLTIQRTQQEDSAVYLCASSVSGTGTRRGQYFGPGTRLLVL.

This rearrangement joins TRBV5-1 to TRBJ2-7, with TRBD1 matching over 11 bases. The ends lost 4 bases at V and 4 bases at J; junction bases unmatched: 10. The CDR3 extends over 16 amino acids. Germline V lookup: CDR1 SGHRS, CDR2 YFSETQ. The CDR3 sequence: CASSQGQGARIYEQYF. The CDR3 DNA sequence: TGCGCCAGCAGCCAAGGACAGGGGGCGAGGATTTACGAGCAGTACTTC.

The CDR3, as DNA: TGTGCCAGCGTATCTAGACTAGCGGGGGGGCATGAGCAGTTCTTC. Translated, it gives CASVSRLAGGHEQFF. The V gene is TRBV7-2, the J gene TRBJ2-1; 14 bases align to TRBD2. The V segment lost 8 bases and the J segment 8 bases; nucleotides outside the gene matches: 8. The CDR3 length is 15 residues. In germline, CDR1 is SGHTA, CDR2 FQGNSA.